This entry concerns a single TCR beta chain. The sample comes from a study of blood T cell repertoires in COVID-19. Study-level information: There were acute and convalescent COVID-19 samples, and they came from the United States, Italy and Spain.

In the authors' workflow: Amplifying reference gene primers gave estimates of nucleated cell counts. TCRdb's copy holds only in-frame clones and misses some; the assay was immunoSEQ multiplex PCR. The DNA gave D and trimming, while V, J and clone size come from that table. The profile shows 250,000 to 300,000 clones, roughly nine tenths of them singletons. Participants were placed into cohorts based on the clinical history they reported. For recovered donors of Cohort 3, there were two negative PCRs, clearance, or symptom resolution. Sample: PBMCs or T cells enriched from blood (not recorded which). This clonotype was sampled from a woman aged 40 to 49 who had recovered from COVID-19.

CDR3 sequence reads: CASSYLRTGDQPQHF. The CDR3 DNA sequence: TGTGCCAGCAGTTACTTGCGGACAGGGGATCAGCCCCAGCATTTT. The chain has TRBV6-2 or TRBV6-3 and TRBJ1-5; TRBD1 matches 9 bases. Germline V gives CDR1 MNHEY, CDR2 SVGEGT. With 1 base clipped from V and 5 bases from J, the junction kept 3 bases outside the gene matches. CDR3 length: 15 residues.